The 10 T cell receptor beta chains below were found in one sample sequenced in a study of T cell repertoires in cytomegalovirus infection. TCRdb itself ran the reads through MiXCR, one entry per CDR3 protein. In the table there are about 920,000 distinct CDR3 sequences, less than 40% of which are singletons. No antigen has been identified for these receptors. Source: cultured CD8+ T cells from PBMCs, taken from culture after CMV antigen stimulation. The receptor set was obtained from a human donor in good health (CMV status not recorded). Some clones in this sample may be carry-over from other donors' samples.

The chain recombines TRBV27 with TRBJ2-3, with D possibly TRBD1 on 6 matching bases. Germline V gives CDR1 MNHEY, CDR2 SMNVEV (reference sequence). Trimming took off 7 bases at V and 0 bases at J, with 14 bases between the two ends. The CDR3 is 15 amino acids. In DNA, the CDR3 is TGTGCCAGCACCCCTCAGGGGCCCAGCACAGATACGCAGTATTTT. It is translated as CASTPQGPSTDTQYF.

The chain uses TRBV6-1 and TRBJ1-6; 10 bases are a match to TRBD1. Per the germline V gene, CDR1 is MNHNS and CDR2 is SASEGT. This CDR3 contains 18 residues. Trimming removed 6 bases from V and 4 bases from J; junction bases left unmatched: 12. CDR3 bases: TGTGCCAGCAGACACCCCCCCCGGGACAGGGGATATAATTCACCCCTCCACTTT. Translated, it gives CASRHPPRDRGYNSPLHF.

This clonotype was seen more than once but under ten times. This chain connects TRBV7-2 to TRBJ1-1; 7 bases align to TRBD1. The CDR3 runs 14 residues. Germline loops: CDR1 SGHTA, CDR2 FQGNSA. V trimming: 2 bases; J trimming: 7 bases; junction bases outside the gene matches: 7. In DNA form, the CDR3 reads TGTGCCAGCAGCTTATTTGGACAGGCGATTGAAGCTTTCTTT. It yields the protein CASSLFGQAIEAFF.

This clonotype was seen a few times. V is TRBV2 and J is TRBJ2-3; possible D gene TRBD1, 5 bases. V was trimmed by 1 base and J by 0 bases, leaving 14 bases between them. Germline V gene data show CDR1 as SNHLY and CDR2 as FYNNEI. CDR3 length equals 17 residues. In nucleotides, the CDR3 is TGTGCCAGCAGTGAAGAGGTAGGGGCGAGGAGCACAGATACGCAGTATTTT. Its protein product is CASSEEVGARSTDTQYF.

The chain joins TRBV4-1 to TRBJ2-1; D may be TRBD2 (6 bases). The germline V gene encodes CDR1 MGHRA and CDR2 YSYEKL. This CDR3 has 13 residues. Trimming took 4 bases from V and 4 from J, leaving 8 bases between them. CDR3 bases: TGCGCCAGCAGCCGGACTATATACAATGAGCAGTTCTTC. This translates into CASSRTIYNEQFF.

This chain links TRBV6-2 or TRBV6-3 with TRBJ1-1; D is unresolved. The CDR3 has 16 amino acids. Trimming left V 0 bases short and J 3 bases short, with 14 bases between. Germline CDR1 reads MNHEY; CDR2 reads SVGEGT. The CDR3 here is CASSYSQDGSYTEAFF. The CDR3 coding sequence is TGTGCCAGCAGTTACTCGCAGGACGGGAGCTACACTGAAGCTTTCTTT.

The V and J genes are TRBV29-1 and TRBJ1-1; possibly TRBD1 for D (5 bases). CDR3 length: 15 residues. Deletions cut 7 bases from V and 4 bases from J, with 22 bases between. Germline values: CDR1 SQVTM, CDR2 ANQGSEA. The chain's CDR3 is CSAQLTRGGGTEAFF. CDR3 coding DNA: TGCAGCGCGCAGCTAACAAGGGGTGGTGGCACTGAAGCTTTCTTT. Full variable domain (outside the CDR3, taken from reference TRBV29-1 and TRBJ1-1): SAVISQKPSRDICQRGTSLTIQCQVDSQVTMMFWYRQQPGQSLTLIATANQGSEATYESGFVIDKFPISRPNLTFSTLTVSNMSPEDSSIYLCSAQLTRGGGTEAFFGQGTRLTVV.

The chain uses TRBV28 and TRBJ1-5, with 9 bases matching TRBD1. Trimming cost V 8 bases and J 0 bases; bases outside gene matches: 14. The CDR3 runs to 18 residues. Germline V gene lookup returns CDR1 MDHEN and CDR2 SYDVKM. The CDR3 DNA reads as TGTGCCAGCGGTCCTGACAGGGGGAACTGGTTTAGCAATCAGCCCCAGCATTTT. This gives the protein CASGPDRGNWFSNQPQHF.

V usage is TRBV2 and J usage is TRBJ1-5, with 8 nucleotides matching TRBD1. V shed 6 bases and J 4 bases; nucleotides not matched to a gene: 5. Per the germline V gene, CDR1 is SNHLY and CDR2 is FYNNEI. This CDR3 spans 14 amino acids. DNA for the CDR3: TGTGCCAGCAGGAGGACAGGGACAAATCAGCCCCAGCATTTT. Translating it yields CASRRTGTNQPQHF.

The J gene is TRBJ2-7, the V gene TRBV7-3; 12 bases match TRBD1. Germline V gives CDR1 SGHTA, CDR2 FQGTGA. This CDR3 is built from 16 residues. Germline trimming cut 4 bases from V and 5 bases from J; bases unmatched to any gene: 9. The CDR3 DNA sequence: TGTGCCAGCAGCTCGCCGGGACAGGGGGCGGCTGACGAGCAGTACGTC. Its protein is CASSSPGQGAADEQYV.